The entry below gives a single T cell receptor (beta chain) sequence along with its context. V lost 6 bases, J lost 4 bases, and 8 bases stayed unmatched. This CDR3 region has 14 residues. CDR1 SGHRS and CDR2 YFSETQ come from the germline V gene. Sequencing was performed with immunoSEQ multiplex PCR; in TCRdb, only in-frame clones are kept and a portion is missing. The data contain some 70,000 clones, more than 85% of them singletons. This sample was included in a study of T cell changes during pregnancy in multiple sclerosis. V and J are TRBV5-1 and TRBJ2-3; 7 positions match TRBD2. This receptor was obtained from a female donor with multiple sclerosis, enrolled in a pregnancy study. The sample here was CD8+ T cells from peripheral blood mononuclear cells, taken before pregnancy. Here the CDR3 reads CASTFGGDSDTQYF. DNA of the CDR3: TGCGCCAGCACTTTTGGGGGGGATTCAGATACGCAGTATTTT. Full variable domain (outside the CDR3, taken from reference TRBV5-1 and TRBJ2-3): KAGVTQTPRYLIKTRGQQVTLSCSPISGHRSVSWYQQTPGQGLQFLFEYFSETQRNKGNFPGRFSGRQFSNSRSEMNVSTLELGDSALYLCASTFGGDSDTQYFGPGTRLTVL.